This T cell receptor beta chain is from a study of T cell responses to AZD1222 COVID-19 vaccine. Whole-study findings and limits: There were mostly white British donors and more females than males, and clonal diversity was possibly underestimated. Epitopes outside B.1.351 and B.1.1.7 mutated regions reportedly drew nearly half of spike TCRs. Baseline serology detected seropositivity in only six or seven AZD1222 recipients.

As concerns this clone: Its antigen is as yet unknown.

Sequencing used immunoSEQ multiplex PCR; TCRdb keeps in-frame clones, though not all of them. The sample carries approximately 190,000 clones, 75% to 90% recorded once. Germline V lookup: CDR1 LGHNA, CDR2 YNFKEQ. The ends lost 2 bases at V and 4 bases at J; junction bases unmatched: 5. CDR3 length equals 16 residues. The TCR comes from an adult in good health. V gene TRBV4-2 combines with J gene TRBJ2-1; 10 bases are shared with TRBD2. The input for sequencing was peripheral blood, taken on day 0 of MenACWY control vaccination. CDR3 bases: TGTGCCAGCAGCCAAAGGGCTAGCGGGGGATACAATGAGCAGTTCTTC. Encoded protein: CASSQRASGGYNEQFF.